Sequencing of this T cell receptor (beta chain) was carried out in a study of blood T cell repertoires in COVID-19. TCRdb's copy holds only in-frame clones and misses some; the assay was immunoSEQ multiplex PCR. The table includes under 100,000 clones, around 90% detected once. This clone was observed once. The ends lost 4 bases at V and 4 bases at J; junction bases unmatched: 1. CDR1 and CDR2 (germline): SGHDN, FVKESK. CDR3 size: 13 residues. The source is a man aged 60-69 years with COVID-19, enrolled during active disease. This chain uses TRBV14 with TRBJ2-5, with TRBD1 matching 9 bases. Material: peripheral blood. CDR3 DNA sequence: TGTGCCAGCAGCCCGGGACAGGGAGAGACCCAGTACTTC. This codes for CASSPGQGETQYF.